This TCR beta chain is drawn from a study of CD8 T cells in Susac syndrome. Whole-study findings and limits: Among active patients and in TEMRA cells, CD8+ clonal expansion in Susac reached its peak.

Roughly 0.45 to 1 ug RNA was reverse transcribed with random hexamers. Amplification of the TCR beta CDR3 was carried out by immunoSEQ multiplex PCR, which spanned a total of 54 Vbeta and 13 Jbeta segments. Each CDR3 protein gets one entry after TCRdb re-called the immunoSEQ multiplex PCR reads with MiXCR. The repertoire holds approximately 25,000 distinct CDR3 sequences, over 85% seen once, with 0.6% to 0.8% in the top ten. Germline V gene data show CDR1 as LNHDA and CDR2 as SQIVND (reference sequence). The germline V and J ends were trimmed by 1 base and 2 bases, with 12 bases remaining between them. This CDR3 is 15 amino acids long. Concerning this clonotype: Antigen specificity is unknown.

While CD8+ and CD4+ T cells were isolated negatively, TEMRA cells were enriched by FACS. This receptor was obtained from a human donor with Susac syndrome. The sample comprised CD8+ T cells from PBMCs. The chain couples TRBV19 to TRBJ2-7, with D perhaps TRBD1 (6 bases). The CDR3 nucleotides are TGTGCCAGTAGTATAGTACCAGGGGAAACCTACGAGCAGTACTTC. It is translated as CASSIVPGETYEQYF.